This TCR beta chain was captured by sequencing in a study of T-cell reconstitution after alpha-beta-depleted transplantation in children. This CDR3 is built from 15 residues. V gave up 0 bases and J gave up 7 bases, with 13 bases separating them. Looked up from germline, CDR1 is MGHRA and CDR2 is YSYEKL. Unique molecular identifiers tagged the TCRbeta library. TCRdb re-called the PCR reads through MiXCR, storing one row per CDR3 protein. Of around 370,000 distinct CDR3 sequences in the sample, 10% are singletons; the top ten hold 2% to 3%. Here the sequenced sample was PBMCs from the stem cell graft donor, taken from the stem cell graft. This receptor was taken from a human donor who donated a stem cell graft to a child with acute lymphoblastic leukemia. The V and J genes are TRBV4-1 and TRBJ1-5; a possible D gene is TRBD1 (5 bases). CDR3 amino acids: CASSQDRTAGQPQHF. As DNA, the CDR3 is TGCGCCAGCAGCCAAGATCGAACGGCAGGGCAGCCCCAGCATTTT.